This TCR beta chain is from a study of CD8 T cells in Susac syndrome. This CDR3 comprises 15 residues. Germline V gene lookup returns CDR1 MDHEN and CDR2 SYDVKM. Between the trimmed V and J ends, which lost 7 bases and 6 bases, there was a span of 19 bases. Matching for age and sex applied to the controls, who were healthy donors. After extraction with the RNeasy kit, roughly 0.5 to 1 ug of the RNA was reverse transcribed using random hexamers. Coverage of TCR beta CDR3 amplification by immunoSEQ multiplex PCR extended to 54 Vbeta and 13 Jbeta. One entry per CDR3 protein, called by TCRdb with MiXCR from the immunoSEQ multiplex PCR reads. This repertoire shows 20,000 or so distinct CDR3 sequences, approximately 96% found once; its top ten account for approximately 0.23%.

The sequenced sample consisted of CD8+ T cells from PBMCs. The receptor comes from a human donor in good health. The chain links TRBV28 to TRBJ2-1; a possible D gene is TRBD1 (6 bases). The DNA of the CDR3 is TGTGCCAGCACGCGAGGGGGTGATCTACTCAATGAGCAGTTCTTC. Translation gives CASTRGGDLLNEQFF.